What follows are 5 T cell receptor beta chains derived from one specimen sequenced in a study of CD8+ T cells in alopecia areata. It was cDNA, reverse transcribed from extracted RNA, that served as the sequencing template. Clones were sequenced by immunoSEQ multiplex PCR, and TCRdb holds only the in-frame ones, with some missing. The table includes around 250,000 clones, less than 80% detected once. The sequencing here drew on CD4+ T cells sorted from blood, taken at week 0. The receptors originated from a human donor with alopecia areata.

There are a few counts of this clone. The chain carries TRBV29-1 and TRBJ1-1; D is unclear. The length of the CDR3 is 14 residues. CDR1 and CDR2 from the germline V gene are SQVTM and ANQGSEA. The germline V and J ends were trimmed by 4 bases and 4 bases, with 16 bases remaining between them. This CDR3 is CSVAPAGMGTEAFF. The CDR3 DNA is TGCAGCGTTGCGCCCGCTGGTATGGGCACTGAAGCTTTCTTT.

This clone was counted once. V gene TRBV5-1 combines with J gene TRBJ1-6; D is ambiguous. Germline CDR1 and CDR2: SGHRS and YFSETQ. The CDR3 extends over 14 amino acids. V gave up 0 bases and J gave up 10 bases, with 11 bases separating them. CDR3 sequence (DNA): TGCGCCAGCAGCTTGGACGAGGCCCTCTCACCCCTCCACTTT. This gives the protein CASSLDEALSPLHF. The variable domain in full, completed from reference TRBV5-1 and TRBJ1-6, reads KAGVTQTPRYLIKTRGQQVTLSCSPISGHRSVSWYQQTPGQGLQFLFEYFSETQRNKGNFPGRFSGRQFSNSRSEMNVSTLELGDSALYLCASSLDEALSPLHFGNGTRLTVT.

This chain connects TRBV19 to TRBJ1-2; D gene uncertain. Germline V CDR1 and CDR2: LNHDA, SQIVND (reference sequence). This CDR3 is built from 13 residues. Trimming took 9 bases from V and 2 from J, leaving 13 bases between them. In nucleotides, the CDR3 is TGTGCCAGCCGCGGTGGGAACAACTATGGCTACACCTTC. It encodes CASRGGNNYGYTF. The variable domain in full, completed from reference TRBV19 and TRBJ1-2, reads DGGITQSPKYLFRKEGQNVTLSCEQNLNHDAMYWYRQDPGQGLRLIYYSQIVNDFQKGDIAEGYSVSREKKESFPLTVTSAQKNPTAFYLCASRGGNNYGYTFGSGTRLTVV.

CDR3 nucleotide sequence: TGTGCCAGCAGCTTAGTGGGGCTAGCGGGGGCCAATAAAGAGCAGTACTTC. Translating it yields CASSLVGLAGANKEQYF. V and J are TRBV7-2 and TRBJ2-7; 10 bases fit TRBD2. J was trimmed by 7 bases and V by 1 base; bases with no gene match: 13. Germline CDR1 SGHTA, CDR2 FQGNSA. CDR3 length: 17 amino acids.

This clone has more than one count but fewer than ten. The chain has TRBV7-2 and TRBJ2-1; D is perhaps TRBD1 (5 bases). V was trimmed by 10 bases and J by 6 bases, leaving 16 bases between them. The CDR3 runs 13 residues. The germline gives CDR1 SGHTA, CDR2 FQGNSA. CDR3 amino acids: CATGQNGRNEQFF. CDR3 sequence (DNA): TGTGCCACCGGACAAAATGGGCGCAATGAGCAGTTCTTC.